The entry below gives a single T cell receptor beta chain sequence along with its context. Antigen: not known. This sample was taken from a study of CD8+CD57+ T cells in acquired aplastic anemia. Study at large: Average DNA yield from sorted CD4+ and CD8+ cells was about 2.9 ug.

Findings and limits, study-wide: Found in both controls and patients were some 31 CD8+ CDR3 sequences.

Only patients with CD8+CD57+ cell expansion on flow cytometry were chosen for sequencing. For CDR3 and TCR beta VDJ profiling, genomic DNA was the template used. TCRdb ran MiXCR on the reads and lists one entry per CDR3 protein. The sample contains 400,000 to 600,000 distinct CDR3 sequences, less than 35% of which appear only once. The sequencing input was sorted CD4+, CD8+, or CD8+CD57+ T cells (not recorded which) from PBMCs. The origin of this receptor is a human donor with aplastic anemia.

The CDR3 DNA reads TGTGCCAGTAGTATCTTTCGAAGGAGAAGGGGTGAGCAGTTCTTC. Translation gives CASSIFRRRRGEQFF. The chain joins TRBV19 to TRBJ2-1; a weak D match, TRBD1 (5 bases). Deletions cut 3 bases from V and 9 bases from J, with 18 bases between. Germline values: CDR1 LNHDA, CDR2 SQIVND (reference sequence). This CDR3 is built from 15 residues.